This TCR beta chain was retrieved from a study of blood T cells in healthy people across ages. Study-level results: Both higher diversity and more naive CD4+ cells marked long-lived donors when set against aged donors.

With a J-beta primer mix and a sample-barcoded 5' primer, a second PCR ran roughly 6 to 11 cycles. CDR3-containing paired-end reads numbering at least 2.5 million came from each sample. TCRdb processed the 5' RACE reads anew with MiXCR; each CDR3 protein has one entry. Among 720,000 or so distinct CDR3 sequences listed, roughly 43% were seen once. CDR3 size: 14 residues. Trimming at V came to 5 bases and at J to 5 bases, leaving 9 bases not matched to a gene. Germline V gene sequence: CDR1 SQVTM, CDR2 ANQGSEA. This clonotype was seen repeatedly, ten times or more. Its antigen is unidentified. The rearrangement links TRBV29-1 to TRBJ2-5; 9 bases agree with TRBD1. The receptor was isolated from a man at least 80 years old in good health. The sample comprised blood. The CDR3 coding sequence is TGCAGCGTTACCCTACAGGGGGCATGGGAGACCCAGTACTTC. Translating gives CSVTLQGAWETQYF.